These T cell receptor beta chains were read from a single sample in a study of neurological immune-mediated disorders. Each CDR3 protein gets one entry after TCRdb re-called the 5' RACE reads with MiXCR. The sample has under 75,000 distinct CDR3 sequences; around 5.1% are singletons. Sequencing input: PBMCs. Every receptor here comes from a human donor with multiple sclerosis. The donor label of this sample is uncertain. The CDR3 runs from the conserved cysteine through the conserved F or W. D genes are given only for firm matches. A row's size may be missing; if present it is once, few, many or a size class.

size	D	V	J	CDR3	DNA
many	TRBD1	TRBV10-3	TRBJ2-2	CAISEGAGTANTGELFF	TGTGCCATCAGTGAGGGGGCCGGGACAGCGAACACCGGGGAGCTGTTTTTT
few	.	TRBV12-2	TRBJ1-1	CASLHHNGRGDTEAFF	TGTGCAAGTCTCCACCACAACGGCAGGGGCGACACTGAAGCTTTCTTT
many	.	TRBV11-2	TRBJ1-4	CASSLGRINEKLFF	TGTGCCAGCAGCTTAGGACGGATTAATGAAAAACTGTTTTTT
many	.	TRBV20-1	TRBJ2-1	CSAPGTSVRGQFF	TGCAGTGCTCCCGGGACATCAGTGAGAGGGCAGTTCTTC
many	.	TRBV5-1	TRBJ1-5	CASSLVGNQPQHF	TGCGCCAGCAGCTTGGTAGGGAATCAGCCCCAGCATTTT
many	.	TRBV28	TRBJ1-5	CASSPPSLRPQHF	TGTGCCAGCAGTCCCCCGTCACTTCGGCCCCAGCATTTT
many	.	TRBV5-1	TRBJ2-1	CASSNQAGYNEQFF	TGCGCCAGCAGCAATCAAGCAGGGTACAATGAGCAGTTCTTC
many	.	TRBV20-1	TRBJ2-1	CSARDSLSYNEQFF	TGCAGTGCTAGGGACAGCCTTTCCTACAATGAGCAGTTCTTC
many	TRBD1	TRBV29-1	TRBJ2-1	CSVGTGSYNEQFF	TGCAGCGTTGGGACAGGGTCCTACAATGAGCAGTTCTTC
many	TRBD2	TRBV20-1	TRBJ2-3	CSATIPGLASDTQYF	TGCAGTGCTACCATACCGGGACTAGCGTCAGATACGCAGTATTTT
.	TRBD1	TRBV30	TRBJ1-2	CAWSVGRGIYGYTF	TGTGCCTGGAGTGTCGGCAGGGGGATCTATGGCTACACCTTC
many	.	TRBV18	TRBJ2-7	CASSPRDVSSYEQYF	TGTGCCAGCTCACCAAGGGACGTTAGCTCCTACGAGCAGTACTTC
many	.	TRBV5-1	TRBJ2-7	CASSLGHSSTYEQYF	TGCGCCAGCAGCTTGGGGCACAGCTCAACCTACGAGCAGTACTTC
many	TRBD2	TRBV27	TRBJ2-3	CASSPQAGGILTQYF	TGTGCCAGCAGCCCTCAGGCGGGGGGCATATTGACGCAGTATTTT
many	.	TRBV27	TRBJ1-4	CASSSVLEGEKLFF	TGTGCCAGCAGTTCGGTCTTAGAGGGTGAAAAACTGTTTTTT
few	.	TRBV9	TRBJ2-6	CASSVVLAGANVLTF	TGTGCCAGCAGCGTAGTCCTTGCTGGGGCCAACGTCCTGACTTTC
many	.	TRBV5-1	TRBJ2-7	CASSLGGVPGMNEQYF	TGCGCCAGCAGCTTAGGAGGGGTCCCTGGGATGAACGAGCAGTACTTC
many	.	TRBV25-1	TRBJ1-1	CASSEGTEAFF	TGTGCCAGCAGTGAAGGAACTGAAGCTTTCTTT
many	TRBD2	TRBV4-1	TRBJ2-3	CASSQDSGLAGGSVNF	TGCGCCAGCAGCCAAGATTCTGGACTAGCGGGGGGCTCGGTAAATTTT